What follows describes a single T cell receptor beta chain. Repertoires were generated with immunoSEQ multiplex PCR, while TCRdb's copy carries only in-frame clones and drops some. The sample shows about 130,000 clones, just under 85% of them seen only once. This sample was included in a study of blood T cell repertoires in COVID-19. Study information: The origin of the acute and convalescent COVID-19 samples was the United States, Italy and Spain. From T cells, B-cell-depleted T cells, or PBMCs came the material, which was cDNA or gDNA.

This sequence originates from a human donor in a cohort sampled during active COVID-19. The sample was peripheral blood.

CDR3 protein: CASSFRQGTRSGSNTEAFF. As DNA, the CDR3 is TGCGCCAGCAGCTTCCGGCAGGGGACCCGCTCCGGCTCGAACACTGAAGCTTTCTTT. V is TRBV5-1 and J is TRBJ1-1; D is perhaps TRBD1 (6 bases). The CDR3 spans 19 residues. CDR1 and CDR2 (germline): SGHRS, YFSETQ. V lost 2 bases and J lost 1, with 24 bases in between.